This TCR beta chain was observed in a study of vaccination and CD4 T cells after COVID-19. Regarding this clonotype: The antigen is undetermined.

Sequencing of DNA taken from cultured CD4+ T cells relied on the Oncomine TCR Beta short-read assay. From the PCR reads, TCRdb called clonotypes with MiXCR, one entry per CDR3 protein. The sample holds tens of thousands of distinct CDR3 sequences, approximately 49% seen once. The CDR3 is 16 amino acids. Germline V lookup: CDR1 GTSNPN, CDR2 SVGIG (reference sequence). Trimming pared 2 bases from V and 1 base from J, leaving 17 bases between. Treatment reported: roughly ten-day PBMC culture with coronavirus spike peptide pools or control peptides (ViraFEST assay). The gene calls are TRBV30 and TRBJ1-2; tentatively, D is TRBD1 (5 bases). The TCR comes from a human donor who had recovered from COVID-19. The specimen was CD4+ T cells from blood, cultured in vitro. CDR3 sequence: CAWSKDYRSVNYGYTF. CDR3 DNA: TGTGCCTGGAGTAAGGACTACAGGAGTGTTAACTATGGCTACACCTTC.